Following are 12 T cell receptor beta chains from one sample sequenced in a study of T cell responses to AZD1222 COVID-19 vaccine. The table came from immunoSEQ multiplex PCR; TCRdb's copy has only in-frame clones and leaves some out. The sample has more than 100,000 clones; roughly 89% are singletons. Specimen: peripheral blood, collected on day 0 of AZD1222 vaccination. The receptor source for this set is an adult in good health.

V and J are TRBV3-1 (or the pseudogene TRBV3-2) and TRBJ2-5, with 8 bases lining up with TRBD2. From germline, CDR1 is LGHDT and CDR2 YNNKEL (reference sequence). This CDR3 spans 16 amino acids. With 4 bases clipped from V and 5 bases from J, the junction kept 12 bases outside the gene matches. The CDR3: CASSPSLAVVGETQYF. CDR3 sequence (DNA): TGTGCCAGCAGCCCATCACTAGCGGTAGTAGGGGAGACCCAGTACTTC.

The V call is TRBV18, the J call TRBJ1-6, with D possibly matching TRBD1 (5 bases). Germline V gene sequence: CDR1 KGHSH, CDR2 LQKENI. The CDR3 is made up of 15 amino acids. Deletions cut 3 bases from V and 10 bases from J, with 16 bases between. The CDR3 region has the DNA TGTGCCAGCTCACCTACCGGGACGGTAGAATCACCCCTCCACTTT. This sequence encodes CASSPTGTVESPLHF.

The rearrangement links TRBV12-3 or TRBV12-4 to TRBJ1-1, with a possible D match to TRBD1 (6 bases). Trimming shortened V by 3 bases and J by 8 bases, and 13 bases separated the two germline ends. CDR3 size: 13 residues. DNA of the CDR3: TGTGCCAGCAGTTTGAGGAGAACAGGGGAAGCTTTCTTT. Translation: CASSLRRTGEAFF.

This clone appeared once. The J gene is TRBJ2-7, the V gene TRBV14; no clear D. CDR1 is SGHDN, CDR2 FVKESK, per germline. Trimming removed 3 bases at V and 6 bases at J, with 12 bases between. The CDR3 has 13 amino acids. The CDR3 loop is CASSHGQPGEQYF. The CDR3 bases are TGTGCCAGCAGCCATGGCCAACCTGGCGAGCAGTACTTC.

In DNA form, the CDR3 reads TGTGCCAGCAGTCTTCAAAGGGACTATGGCTACACCTTC. Residues: CASSLQRDYGYTF. The gene calls are TRBV12-3 or TRBV12-4 and TRBJ1-2; no clear D gene. This CDR3 has 13 residues. V was cut by 5 bases and J by 3 bases, with 10 bases left in between.

This rearrangement joins TRBV10-3 to TRBJ1-5, with 8 bases matching TRBD1. Germline CDR1 is ENHRY and CDR2 is SYGVKD. V lost 4 bases, J lost 6 bases, and 5 bases stayed unmatched. The CDR3 is 14 residues long. The CDR3 here is CAISGQGAGQPQHF. The CDR3 DNA follows: TGTGCCATCAGTGGCCAGGGGGCGGGTCAGCCCCAGCATTTT.

This clone has only one observation. The chain links TRBV4-1 to TRBJ2-1, with 7 bases fitting TRBD1. This CDR3 region has 18 residues. Germline-derived CDR1 and CDR2 are MGHRA and YSYEKL. J lost 10 bases, V lost 1 base, and 19 bases had no gene match. This CDR3 reads CASSQVIRTAGGLGEQFF. DNA of the CDR3: TGCGCCAGCAGCCAAGTGATTCGGACGGCAGGGGGTCTGGGAGAGCAGTTCTTC.

The V call is TRBV7-9, the J call TRBJ1-1; D unclear. Germline lookup yields CDR1 SEHNR and CDR2 FQNEAQ (reference sequence). The CDR3 has 13 amino acids. The germline V and J ends were trimmed by 2 bases and 1 base, with 5 bases remaining between them. CDR3 region: CASSLFGNTEAFF. Here the CDR3 DNA reads TGTGCCAGCAGCTTATTCGGGAACACTGAAGCTTTCTTT.

The V and J genes are TRBV2 and TRBJ1-3; 11 positions match TRBD1. The CDR3 extends over 15 amino acids. Germline V lookup: CDR1 SNHLY, CDR2 FYNNEI. With 5 bases clipped from V and 2 bases from J, the junction kept 2 bases outside the gene matches. CDR3 protein: CASSRDRGTGNTIYF. The CDR3 DNA reads as TGTGCCAGCAGTCGGGACAGGGGGACTGGAAACACCATATATTTT. The variable domain in full, completed from reference TRBV2 and TRBJ1-3, reads EPEVTQTPSHQVTQMGQEVILRCVPISNHLYFYWYRQILGQKVEFLVSFYNNEISEKSEIFDDQFSVERPDGSNFTLKIRSTKLEDSAMYFCASSRDRGTGNTIYFGEGSWLTVV.

The count of this clone is one. The chain has TRBV19 and TRBJ1-1; a weak D match, TRBD1 (5 bases). Germline CDR1 and CDR2: LNHDA and SQIVND (reference sequence). The CDR3 runs to 15 residues. The germline V and J ends were trimmed by 3 bases and 4 bases, with 15 bases remaining between them. The chain's CDR3 is CASSMAGRVVTEAFF. In DNA form, the CDR3 reads TGTGCCAGTAGTATGGCAGGGAGGGTTGTCACTGAAGCTTTCTTT.

The chain combines TRBV29-1 with TRBJ1-3, with D unresolved. The germline gives CDR1 SQVTM, CDR2 ANQGSEA. V was cut by 3 bases and J by 3 bases, with 15 bases left in between. This CDR3 region has 15 residues. For the CDR3, the DNA is TGCAGCGTTGAGCCGCCCTCCCGCGGTGGAAACACCATATATTTT. It translates to CSVEPPSRGGNTIYF.

The chain is built from TRBV7-3 and TRBJ1-2; D is perhaps TRBD1 (5 bases). Germline V CDR1 and CDR2: SGHTA, FQGTGA. The V end was cut by 5 bases, the J end by 4 bases, with 14 bases between. CDR3 length: 14 residues. The CDR3 DNA is TGTGCCAGCAGCCCGGCAGGGCATAGCTATGGCTACACCTTC. The encoded protein is CASSPAGHSYGYTF.